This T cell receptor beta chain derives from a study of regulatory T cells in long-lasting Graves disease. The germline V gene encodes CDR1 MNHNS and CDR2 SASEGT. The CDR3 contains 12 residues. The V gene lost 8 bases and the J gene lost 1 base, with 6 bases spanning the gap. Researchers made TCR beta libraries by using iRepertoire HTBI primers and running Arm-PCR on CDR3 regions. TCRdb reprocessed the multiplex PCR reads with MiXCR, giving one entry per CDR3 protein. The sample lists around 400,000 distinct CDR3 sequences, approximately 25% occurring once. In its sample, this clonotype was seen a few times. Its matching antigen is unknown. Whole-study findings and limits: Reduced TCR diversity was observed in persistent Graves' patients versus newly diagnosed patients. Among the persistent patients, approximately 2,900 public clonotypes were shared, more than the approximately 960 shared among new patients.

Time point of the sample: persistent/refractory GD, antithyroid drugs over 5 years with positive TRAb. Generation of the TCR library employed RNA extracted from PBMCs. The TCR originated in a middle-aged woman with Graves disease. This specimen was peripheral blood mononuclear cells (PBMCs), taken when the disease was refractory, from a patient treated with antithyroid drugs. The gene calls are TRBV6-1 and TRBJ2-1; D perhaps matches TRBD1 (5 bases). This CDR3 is CASQGSYNEQFF. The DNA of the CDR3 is TGTGCCAGCCAGGGATCCTACAATGAGCAGTTCTTC.